What follows describes a single T cell receptor (beta chain). In the source study's methods: For nucleated cells, counts were estimated from reference gene primer amplification. Profiled with immunoSEQ multiplex PCR; TCRdb holds only in-frame clones, not every one. The V and J calls and the clone size are those of that table, but D and trimming were determined from the DNA. This table has roughly 43,000 clones, roughly 88% appearing once. The sample belongs to a study of blood T cell repertoires in COVID-19. Study overall: Samples taken during acute and convalescent COVID-19 were collected in the United States, Italy and Spain. From T cells, B-cell-depleted T cells, or PBMCs came the material, which was cDNA or gDNA.

V lost 4 bases and J 7 bases, leaving 14 bases between the germline ends. CDR1 is SGHNT and CDR2 is YYREEE in the germline V gene (reference sequence). This CDR3 spans 13 amino acids. This chain links TRBV5-4 with TRBJ1-2; D possibly corresponds to TRBD1 (6 bases). The sequencing sample was made of peripheral blood. This TCR came from a human donor in a cohort sampled during active COVID-19. The donor label of this sample is uncertain. The chain's CDR3 is CASSLTGSPGYTF. As DNA, the CDR3 is TGTGCCAGCAGCCTAACAGGGTCGCCTGGCTACACCTTC.